This TCR beta chain came from a study of control samples from healthy donors and cancer patients (dated by TCRdb to 2019 to 2021). This clone was seen only a few times. The antigen it recognizes is unknown. Per-base quality was not reported, and no clone a single base away is much larger than it. The library relied on the immunoSEQ multiplex PCR assay. TCRdb's version of the immuneACCESS table is confined to in-frame rearrangements and falls short of the full clone set. An unresolved V gene accounts for under half of the shortfall where checked; the remainder is of unknown origin. Here the sample has roughly 120,000 clones; about 89% occur a single time. In total, the top ten clones hold about 40% of the sample. Germline trimming amounts to 0 bases on V and 2 bases on J, with 4 as the count of junction bases outside the gene matches. The CDR3 has 16 amino acids, counting the end cysteine and phenylalanine. The DNA shown is the 48-base CDR3, in frame from base 1. According to the germline V gene, CDR1 reads KGHSH and CDR2 reads LQKENI.

The chain joins TRBV18 to TRBJ2-1, and 7 junctional nucleotides match TRBD1. The sequenced sample was blood. This receptor was taken from a man aged 45-65 years in good health. The CDR3 protein sequence reads: CASSPPVRGTYNEQFF. The sequenced DNA is TGTGCCAGCTCACCACCGGTCAGGGGGACCTACAATGAGCAGTTCTTC.